The clone carrying this T cell receptor (beta chain) turned up a few times. 5'RACE template switching added a universal primer site and UMIs to TCR cDNA. TCRdb reprocessed the 5' RACE reads via MiXCR and lists one record per CDR3 protein. The table records 95,000 to 150,000 distinct CDR3 sequences, roughly 15% of them present only once. This entry belongs to a study of T cells after yellow fever vaccination. Study background: SMART-Seq v4 Ultra Low Input served to prepare low-cell-number fractions.

The CDR3 sequence is 13 residues long. Trimming left V 5 bases short and J 4 bases short, with 12 bases between. CDR1 is LNHDA, CDR2 SQIVND, per germline (reference sequence). The V and J genes are TRBV19 and TRBJ2-7; D is uncertain. The sequences come from CD8+ T cells sorted from PBMCs, collected 5 days after the yellow fever booster vaccination. The clonotype originates from a man between 18 and 29 years old who received the YFV17D yellow fever vaccine. The chain's CDR3 is CASSALIGYEQYF. As DNA, the CDR3 is TGTGCCAGTAGTGCTTTGATAGGGTACGAGCAGTACTTC.